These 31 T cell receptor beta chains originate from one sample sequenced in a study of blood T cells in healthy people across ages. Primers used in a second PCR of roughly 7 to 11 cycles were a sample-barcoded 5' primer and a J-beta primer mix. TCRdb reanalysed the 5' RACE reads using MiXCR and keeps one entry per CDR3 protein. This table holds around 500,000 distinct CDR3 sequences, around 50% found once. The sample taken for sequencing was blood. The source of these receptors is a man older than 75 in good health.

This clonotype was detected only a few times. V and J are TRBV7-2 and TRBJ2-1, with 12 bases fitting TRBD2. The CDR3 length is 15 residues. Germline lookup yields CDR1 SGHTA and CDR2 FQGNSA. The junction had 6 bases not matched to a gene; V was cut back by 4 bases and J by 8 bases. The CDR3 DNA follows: TGTGCCAGCAGCTCAGGACTAGCGGGAAGGGATGAGCAGTTCTTC. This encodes CASSSGLAGRDEQFF.

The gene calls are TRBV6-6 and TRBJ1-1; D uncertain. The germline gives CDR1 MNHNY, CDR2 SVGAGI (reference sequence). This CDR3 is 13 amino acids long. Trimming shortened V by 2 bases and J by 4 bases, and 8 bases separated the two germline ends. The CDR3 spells CASSYGVFTEAFF. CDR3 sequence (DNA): TGTGCCAGCAGTTACGGGGTTTTCACTGAAGCTTTCTTT.

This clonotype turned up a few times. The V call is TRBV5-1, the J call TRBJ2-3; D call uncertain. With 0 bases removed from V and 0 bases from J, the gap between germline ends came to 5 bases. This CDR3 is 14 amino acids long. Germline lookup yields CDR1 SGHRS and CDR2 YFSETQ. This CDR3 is CASSLELSTDTQYF. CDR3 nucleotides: TGCGCCAGCAGCTTGGAGCTCAGCACAGATACGCAGTATTTT.

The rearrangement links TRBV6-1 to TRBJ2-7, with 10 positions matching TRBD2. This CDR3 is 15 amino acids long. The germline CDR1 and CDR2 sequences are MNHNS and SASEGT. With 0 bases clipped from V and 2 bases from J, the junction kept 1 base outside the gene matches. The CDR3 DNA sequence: TGTGCCAGCAGTGAAGCGCTAGCGGGAGCCTACGAGCAGTACTTC. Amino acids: CASSEALAGAYEQYF.

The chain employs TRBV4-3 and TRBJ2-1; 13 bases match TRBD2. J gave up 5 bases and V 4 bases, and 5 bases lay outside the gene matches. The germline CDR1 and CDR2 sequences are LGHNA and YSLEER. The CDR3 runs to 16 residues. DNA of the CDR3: TGCGCCAGCAGCCCCCTACTAGCGGGGGGGAACAATGAGCAGTTCTTC. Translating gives CASSPLLAGGNNEQFF.

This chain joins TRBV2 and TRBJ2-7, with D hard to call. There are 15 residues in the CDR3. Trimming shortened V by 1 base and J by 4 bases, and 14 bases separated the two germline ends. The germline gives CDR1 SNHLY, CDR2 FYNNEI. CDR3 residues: CASSEVSELLYEQYF. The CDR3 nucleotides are TGTGCCAGCAGTGAAGTTTCCGAACTCTTATACGAGCAGTACTTC. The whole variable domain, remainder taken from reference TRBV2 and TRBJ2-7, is EPEVTQTPSHQVTQMGQEVILRCVPISNHLYFYWYRQILGQKVEFLVSFYNNEISEKSEIFDDQFSVERPDGSNFTLKIRSTKLEDSAMYFCASSEVSELLYEQYFGPGTRLTVT.

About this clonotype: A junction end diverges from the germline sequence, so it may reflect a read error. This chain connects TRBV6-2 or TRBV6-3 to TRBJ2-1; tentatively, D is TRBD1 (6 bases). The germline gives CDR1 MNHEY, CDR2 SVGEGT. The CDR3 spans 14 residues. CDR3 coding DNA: TGTGCTAGCAGACCCGGGACAAACTACAATGAGCAGTTCTTC. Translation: CASRPGTNYNEQFF.

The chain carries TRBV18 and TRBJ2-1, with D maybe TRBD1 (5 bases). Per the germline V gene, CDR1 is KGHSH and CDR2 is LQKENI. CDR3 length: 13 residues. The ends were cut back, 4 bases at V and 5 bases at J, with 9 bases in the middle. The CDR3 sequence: CASSRVGHNEQFF. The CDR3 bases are TGTGCCAGCTCACGGGTGGGGCACAATGAGCAGTTCTTC.

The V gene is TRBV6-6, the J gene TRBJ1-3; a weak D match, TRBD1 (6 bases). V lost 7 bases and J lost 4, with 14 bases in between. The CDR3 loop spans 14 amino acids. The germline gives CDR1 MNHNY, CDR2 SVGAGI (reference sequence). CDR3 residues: CASMSGDMGNTIYF. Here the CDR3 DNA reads TGTGCCAGCATGTCCGGGGACATGGGAAACACCATATATTTT.

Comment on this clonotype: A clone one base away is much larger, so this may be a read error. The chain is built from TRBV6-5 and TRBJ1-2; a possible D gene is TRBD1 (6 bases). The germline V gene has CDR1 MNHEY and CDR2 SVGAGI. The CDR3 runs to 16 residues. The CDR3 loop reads CASSPDRRYANHGYTF. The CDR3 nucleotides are TGTGCCAGCAGCCCGGACAGACGGTACGCTAACCATGGCTACACCTTC.

As DNA, the CDR3 is TGCAGTGCTAGTTACGGGTTGGAGACCCAGTACTTC. Its translation: CSASYGLETQYF. This chain uses TRBV20-1 with TRBJ2-5; no firm D call. Germline-derived CDR1 and CDR2 are DFQATT and SNEGSKA (reference sequence). The CDR3 has 12 amino acids. Trimming cost V 3 bases and J 5 bases, with 10 bases left between them.

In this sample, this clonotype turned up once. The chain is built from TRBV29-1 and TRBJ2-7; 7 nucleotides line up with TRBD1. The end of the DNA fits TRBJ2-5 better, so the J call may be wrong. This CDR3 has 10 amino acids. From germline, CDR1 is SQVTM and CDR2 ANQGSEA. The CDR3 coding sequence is TGCAGCGCAGGGGGACAGACCCAGTACTTC. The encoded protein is CSAGGQTQYF.

The CDR3 DNA follows: TGTGCCAGCAGCTTAGCGGGACAGAATTACAATGAGCAGTACTTC. Translating it yields CASSLAGQNYNEQYF. This chain joins TRBV7-3 and TRBJ2-1; tentative D call: TRBD1 (7 bases). The J call is in doubt because the DNA end fits TRBJ2-7 better. The CDR3 spans 15 residues. The germline CDR1 and CDR2 sequences are SGHTA and FQGTGA.

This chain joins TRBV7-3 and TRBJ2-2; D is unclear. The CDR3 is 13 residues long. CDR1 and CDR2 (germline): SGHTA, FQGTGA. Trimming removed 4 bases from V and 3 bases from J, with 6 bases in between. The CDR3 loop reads CASSSRDTGELFF. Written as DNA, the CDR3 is TGTGCCAGCAGCTCACGGGACACCGGGGAGCTGTTTTTT.

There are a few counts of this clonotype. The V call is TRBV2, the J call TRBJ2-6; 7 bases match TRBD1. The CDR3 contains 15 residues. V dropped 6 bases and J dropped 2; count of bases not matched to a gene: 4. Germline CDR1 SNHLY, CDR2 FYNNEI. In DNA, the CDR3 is TGTGCCAGCAGACTACAGGGGCCTGGGGCCAACGTCCTGACTTTC. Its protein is CASRLQGPGANVLTF.

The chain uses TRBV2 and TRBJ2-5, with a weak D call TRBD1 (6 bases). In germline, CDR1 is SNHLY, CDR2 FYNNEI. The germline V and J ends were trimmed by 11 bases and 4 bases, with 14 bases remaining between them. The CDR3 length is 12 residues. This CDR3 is CAGQGLGETQYF. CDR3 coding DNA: TGTGCCGGTCAGGGGCTCGGAGAGACCCAGTACTTC.

CDR3 coding DNA: TGTGCCAGCAGCTTAGGTAGTTTGTCCTACGAGCAGTACTTC. Amino acid sequence: CASSLGSLSYEQYF. This chain uses TRBV7-2 with TRBJ2-7; D is ambiguous. Deletions cut 1 base from V and 1 base from J, with 8 bases between. This CDR3 is 14 amino acids long. Germline CDR1 and CDR2: SGHTA and FQGNSA.

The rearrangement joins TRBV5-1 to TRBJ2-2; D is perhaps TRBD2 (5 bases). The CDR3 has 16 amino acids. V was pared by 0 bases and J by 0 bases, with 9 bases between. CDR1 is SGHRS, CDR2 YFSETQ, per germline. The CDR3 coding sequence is TGCGCCAGCAGCTTGGACGAGGGCGCGAACACCGGGGAGCTGTTTTTT. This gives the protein CASSLDEGANTGELFF.

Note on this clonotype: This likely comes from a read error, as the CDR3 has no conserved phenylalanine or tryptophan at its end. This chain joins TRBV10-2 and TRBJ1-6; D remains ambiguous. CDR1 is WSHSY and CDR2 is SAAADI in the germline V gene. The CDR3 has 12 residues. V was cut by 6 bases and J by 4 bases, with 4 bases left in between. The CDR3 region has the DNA TGCGCCAGCAGACAGTATAATTCACCCCTCCACCTT. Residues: CASRQYNSPLHL.

The CDR3 sequence: CASSYVFNRAWEGYTF. DNA of the CDR3: TGTGCCAGCAGTTATGTATTTAACAGGGCCTGGGAAGGCTACACCTTC. This chain uses TRBV6-2 or TRBV6-3 with TRBJ1-2, with D tentatively TRBD1 (6 bases). Per germline, CDR1 MNHEY and CDR2 SVGEGT. The CDR3 is 16 residues long. Trimming left V 3 bases short and J 8 bases short, with 22 bases between.

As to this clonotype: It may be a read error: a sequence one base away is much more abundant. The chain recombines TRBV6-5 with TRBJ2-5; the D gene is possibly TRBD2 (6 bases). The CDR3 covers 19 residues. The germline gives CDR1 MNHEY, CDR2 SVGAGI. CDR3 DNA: TGTGCCGGCAGTTACTCGAACAACTACCGGGACTGGTACCAAGAGACCCAGTACTTC. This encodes CAGSYSNNYRDWYQETQYF.

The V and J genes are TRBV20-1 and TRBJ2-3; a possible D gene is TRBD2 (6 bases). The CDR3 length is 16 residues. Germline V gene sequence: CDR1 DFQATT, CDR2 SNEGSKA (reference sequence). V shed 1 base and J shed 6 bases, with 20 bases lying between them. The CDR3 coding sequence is TGCAGTGCTAGAGTCCCAACGGTACTAGCAGCCGATACGCAGTATTTT. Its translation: CSARVPTVLAADTQYF.

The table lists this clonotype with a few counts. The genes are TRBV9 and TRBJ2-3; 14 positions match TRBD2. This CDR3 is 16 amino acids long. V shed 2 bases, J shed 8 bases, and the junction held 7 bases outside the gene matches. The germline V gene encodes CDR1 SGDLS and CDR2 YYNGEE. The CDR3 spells CASSVGTSGSLVTQYF. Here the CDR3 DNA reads TGTGCCAGCAGCGTGGGGACTAGCGGGAGTTTGGTTACGCAGTATTTT.

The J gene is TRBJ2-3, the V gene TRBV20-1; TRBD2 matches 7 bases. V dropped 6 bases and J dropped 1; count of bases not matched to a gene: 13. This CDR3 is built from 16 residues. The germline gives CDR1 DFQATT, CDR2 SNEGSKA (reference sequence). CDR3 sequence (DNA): TGCAGTGCAGTCCCCGGGCTAGCGGCTGGCACAGATACGCAGTATTTT. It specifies CSAVPGLAAGTDTQYF.

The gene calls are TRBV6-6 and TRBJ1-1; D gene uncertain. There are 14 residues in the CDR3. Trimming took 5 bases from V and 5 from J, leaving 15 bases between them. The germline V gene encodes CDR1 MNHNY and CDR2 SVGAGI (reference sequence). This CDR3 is CASSALIVGTEAFF. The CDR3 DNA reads TGTGCCAGCAGTGCCTTGATAGTGGGTACTGAAGCTTTCTTT.

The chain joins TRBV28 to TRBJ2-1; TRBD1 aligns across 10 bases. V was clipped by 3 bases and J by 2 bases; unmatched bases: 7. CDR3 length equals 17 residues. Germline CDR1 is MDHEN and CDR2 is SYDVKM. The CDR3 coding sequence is TGTGCCAGCAGTTTCCCGGGACAGGGGTTTCCCTACAATGAGCAGTTCTTC. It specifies CASSFPGQGFPYNEQFF.

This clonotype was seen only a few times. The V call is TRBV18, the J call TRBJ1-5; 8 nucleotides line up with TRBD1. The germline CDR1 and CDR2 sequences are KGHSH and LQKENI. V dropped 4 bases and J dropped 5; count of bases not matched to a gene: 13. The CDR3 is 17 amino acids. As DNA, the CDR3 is TGTGCCAGCTCACGGGGACAGGAGACCGCTTTCTATCAGCCCCAGCATTTT. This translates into CASSRGQETAFYQPQHF.

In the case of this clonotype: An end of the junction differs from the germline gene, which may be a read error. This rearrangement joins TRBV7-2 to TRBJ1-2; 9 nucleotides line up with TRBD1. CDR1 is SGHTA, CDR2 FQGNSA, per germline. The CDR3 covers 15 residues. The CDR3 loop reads CASGLGQGLNDGYTF. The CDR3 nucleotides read TGTGCCAGCGGCTTGGGACAGGGCCTTAACGATGGCTACACCTTC.

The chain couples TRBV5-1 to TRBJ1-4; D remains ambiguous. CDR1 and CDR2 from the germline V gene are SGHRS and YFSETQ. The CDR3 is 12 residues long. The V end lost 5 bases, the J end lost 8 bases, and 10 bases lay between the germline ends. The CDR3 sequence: CASSLPSEKLFF. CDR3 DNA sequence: TGCGCCAGCAGTCTACCCTCCGAAAAACTGTTTTTT.

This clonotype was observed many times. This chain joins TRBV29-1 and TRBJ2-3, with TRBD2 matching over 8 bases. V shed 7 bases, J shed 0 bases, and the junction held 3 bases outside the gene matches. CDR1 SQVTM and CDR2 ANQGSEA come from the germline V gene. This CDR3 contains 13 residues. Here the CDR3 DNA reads TGCAGCGCCATAGCGGGGAGCACAGATACGCAGTATTTT. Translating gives CSAIAGSTDTQYF.

CDR3 sequence: CASGPGLAGATDTQYF. The CDR3 region has the DNA TGTGCCAGCGGTCCCGGACTAGCGGGAGCCACAGATACGCAGTATTTT. The chain combines TRBV11-1 with TRBJ2-3; 13 nucleotides line up with TRBD2. This CDR3 is 16 amino acids long. J lost 2 bases, V lost 8 bases, and 7 bases had no gene match. The V gene's germline CDR1 is SGHAT and CDR2 FQDESV (reference sequence).